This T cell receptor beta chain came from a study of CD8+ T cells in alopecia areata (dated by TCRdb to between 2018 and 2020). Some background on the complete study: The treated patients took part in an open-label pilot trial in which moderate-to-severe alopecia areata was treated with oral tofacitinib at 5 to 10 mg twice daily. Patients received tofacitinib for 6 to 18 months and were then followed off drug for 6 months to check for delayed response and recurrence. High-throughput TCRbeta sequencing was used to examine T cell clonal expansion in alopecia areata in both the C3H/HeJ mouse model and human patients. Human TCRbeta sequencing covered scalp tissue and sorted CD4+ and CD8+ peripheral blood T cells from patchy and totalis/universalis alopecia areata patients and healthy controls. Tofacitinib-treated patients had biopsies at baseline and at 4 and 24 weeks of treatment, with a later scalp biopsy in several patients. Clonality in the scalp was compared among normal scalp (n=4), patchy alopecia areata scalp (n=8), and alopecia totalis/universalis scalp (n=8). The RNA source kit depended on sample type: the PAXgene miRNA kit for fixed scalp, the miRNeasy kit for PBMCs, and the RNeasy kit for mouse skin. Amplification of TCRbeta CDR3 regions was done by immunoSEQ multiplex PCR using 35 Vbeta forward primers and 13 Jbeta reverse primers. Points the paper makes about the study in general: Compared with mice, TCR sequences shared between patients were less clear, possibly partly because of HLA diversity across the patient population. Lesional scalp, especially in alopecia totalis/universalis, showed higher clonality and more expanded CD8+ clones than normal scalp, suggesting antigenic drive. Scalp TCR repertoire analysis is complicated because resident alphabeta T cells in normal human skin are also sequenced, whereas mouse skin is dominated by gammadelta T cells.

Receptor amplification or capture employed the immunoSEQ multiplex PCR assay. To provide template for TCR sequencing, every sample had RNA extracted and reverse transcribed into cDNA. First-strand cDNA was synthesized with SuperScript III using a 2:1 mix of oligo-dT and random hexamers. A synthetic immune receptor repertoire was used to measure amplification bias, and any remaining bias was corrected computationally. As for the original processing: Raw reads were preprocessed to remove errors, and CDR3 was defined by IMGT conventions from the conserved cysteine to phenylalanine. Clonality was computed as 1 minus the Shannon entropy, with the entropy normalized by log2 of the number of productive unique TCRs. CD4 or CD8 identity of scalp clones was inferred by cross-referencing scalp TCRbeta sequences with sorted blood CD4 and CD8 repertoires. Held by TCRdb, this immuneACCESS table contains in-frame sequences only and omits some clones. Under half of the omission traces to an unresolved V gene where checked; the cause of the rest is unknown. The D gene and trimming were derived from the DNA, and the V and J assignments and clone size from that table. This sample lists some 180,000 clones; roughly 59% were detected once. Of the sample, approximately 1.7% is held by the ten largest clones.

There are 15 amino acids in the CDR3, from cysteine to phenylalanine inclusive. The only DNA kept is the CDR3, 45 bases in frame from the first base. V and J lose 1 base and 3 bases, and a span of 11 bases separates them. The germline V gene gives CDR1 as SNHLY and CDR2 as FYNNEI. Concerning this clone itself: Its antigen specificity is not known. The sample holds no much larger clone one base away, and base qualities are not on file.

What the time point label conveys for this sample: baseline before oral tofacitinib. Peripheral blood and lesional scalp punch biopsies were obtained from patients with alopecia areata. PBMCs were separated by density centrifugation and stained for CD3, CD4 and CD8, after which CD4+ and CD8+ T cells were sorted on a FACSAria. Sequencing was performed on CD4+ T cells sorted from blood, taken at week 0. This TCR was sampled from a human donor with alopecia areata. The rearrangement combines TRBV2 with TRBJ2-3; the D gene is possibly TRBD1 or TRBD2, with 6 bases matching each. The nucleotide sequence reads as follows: TGTGCCAGCAGTGAAGAAGGGGGAGGTACAGATACGCAGTATTTT. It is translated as CASSEEGGGTDTQYF.